This TCR beta chain was observed in a study of CD8 T cells in ankylosing spondylitis. At least ten counts were recorded for this clonotype. The antigen is undetermined. Trimming removed 6 bases at V and 8 bases at J, with 14 bases between. The CDR3 contains 13 residues. General study points: There was a TCR beta motif, made of several highly homologous variants, that appeared characteristic of ankylosing spondylitis blood.

MiXCR, applied by TCRdb to the 5' RACE reads, yields one record per CDR3 protein. In the table there are about 800,000 distinct CDR3 sequences, approximately 12% of which are singletons. Sequencing input: blood, either unsorted or a sorted T cell fraction (not recorded which). The J gene is TRBJ1-3, the V gene TRBV12-3 or TRBV12-4, with D hard to call. The TCR comes from a male donor with ankylosing spondylitis. The DNA for the CDR3 is TGTGCCAGCAGCTTCCGGGGAGTAGACACCATATATTTT. This gives the protein CASSFRGVDTIYF.